These 13 T cell receptor beta chains were all obtained from the same sample, sequenced in a study of beta chain features in type 1 diabetes. Every bit of the isolated RNA underwent reverse transcription, so sequencing read expressed TCRB transcripts. Sequenced by immunoSEQ multiplex PCR; TCRdb stores in-frame clones only, minus some. Of roughly 380,000 clones listed, 15% to 20% are singletons. The sequenced material came from naive CD4+ T cells from blood. These receptors originate from a woman between 18 and 29 years old in good health.

The CDR3 DNA is TGCGCCAGCACCTTAACAGGGGGCAAGTACGAGCAGTACTTC. Its translation is CASTLTGGKYEQYF. This chain joins TRBV5-1 and TRBJ2-7, with 9 bases that match TRBD1. V was clipped by 6 bases and J by 4 bases; unmatched bases: 8. Germline lookup yields CDR1 SGHRS and CDR2 YFSETQ. The CDR3 contains 14 residues.

This clone was counted once. The rearrangement joins TRBV23-1 to TRBJ2-2; 7 bases are shared with TRBD2. TRBV23-1 is flagged as an ORF with uncertain function. V shed 2 bases and J 3 bases; nucleotides not matched to a gene: 3. This CDR3 comprises 15 residues. The CDR3 loop is CASSQTSADTGELFF. The CDR3 DNA follows: TGCGCCAGCAGTCAAACTAGCGCTGACACCGGGGAGCTGTTTTTT.

The chain uses TRBV29-1 and TRBJ1-1, with D perhaps matching TRBD1 (6 bases). Germline V CDR1 and CDR2: SQVTM, ANQGSEA. The CDR3 extends over 15 amino acids. V lost 4 bases, J lost 0 bases, and 15 bases lay in between. CDR3 region: CSVANPGDLNTEAFF. The CDR3 DNA is TGCAGCGTTGCGAACCCAGGGGATTTGAACACTGAAGCTTTCTTT. Together with reference TRBV29-1 and TRBJ1-1, the CDR3 gives the full variable domain: SAVISQKPSRDICQRGTSLTIQCQVDSQVTMMFWYRQQPGQSLTLIATANQGSEATYESGFVIDKFPISRPNLTFSTLTVSNMSPEDSSIYLCSVANPGDLNTEAFFGQGTRLTVV.

In this sample, this clone turned up a few times. CDR3 protein: CASSSMSGTRGPTDTQYF. DNA of the CDR3: TGTGCCAGCAGCTCCATGAGCGGGACTAGGGGGCCAACAGATACGCAGTATTTT. The chain employs TRBV7-8 and TRBJ2-3, with a possible D match to TRBD2 (8 bases). V was clipped by 4 bases and J by 3 bases, with 23 bases between them. Germline CDR1 reads SGHVS; CDR2 reads FQNEAQ. There are 18 residues in the CDR3.

The chain has TRBV5-1 and TRBJ2-1; 7 nucleotides agree with TRBD1. The CDR3 totals 16 residues. The ends lost 2 bases at V and 2 bases at J; junction bases unmatched: 7. Germline CDR1 reads SGHRS; CDR2 reads YFSETQ. CDR3 sequence: CASSLRTGVTYNEQFF. The CDR3 nucleotides read TGCGCCAGCAGCTTAAGGACAGGCGTCACCTACAATGAGCAGTTCTTC.

This chain joins TRBV4-3 and TRBJ2-7; 8 bases are shared with TRBD2. Germline values: CDR1 LGHNA, CDR2 YSLEER. V lost 3 bases to trimming and J lost 5 bases; unmatched junction nucleotides: 12. This CDR3 region has 16 residues. CDR3 residues: CASSQELAGTRDEQYF. In DNA, the CDR3 is TGCGCCAGCAGCCAGGAATTAGCGGGGACGAGGGACGAGCAGTACTTC.

V and J are TRBV11-1 and TRBJ2-3; D possibly corresponds to TRBD2 (5 bases). The germline V and J ends were trimmed by 6 bases and 3 bases, with 22 bases remaining between them. CDR3 length: 17 amino acids. Germline loops: CDR1 SGHAT, CDR2 FQDESV (reference sequence). CDR3 region: CASSPGERITVTDTQYF. The CDR3 DNA reads TGTGCCAGCAGTCCCGGGGAGCGAATAACTGTGACAGATACGCAGTATTTT.

The chain couples TRBV4-2 to TRBJ2-7; 13 bases match TRBD2. Germline CDR1 is LGHNA and CDR2 is YNFKEQ. The CDR3 consists of 19 residues. With V trimmed by 1 base and J by 0 bases, 9 bases remained unmatched. CDR3 DNA: TGTGCCAGCAGCCAAGTTCGGACTAGCGGGAGCCCCAGCTCCTACGAGCAGTACTTC. Translation gives CASSQVRTSGSPSSYEQYF.

This clone has just a few counts. The chain uses TRBV27 and TRBJ2-5; D possibly corresponds to TRBD2 (5 bases). CDR3 length: 16 residues. V shed 5 bases and J shed 1 base, with 17 bases lying between them. Germline V lookup: CDR1 MNHEY, CDR2 SMNVEV (reference sequence). CDR3 sequence (DNA): TGTGCCAGCAGTCCCTCCCGGGCGGGTATCCAAGAGACCCAGTACTTC. Its protein product is CASSPSRAGIQETQYF.

V is TRBV15 and J is TRBJ1-5, with 7 bases matching TRBD1. Germline loops: CDR1 LNHNV, CDR2 YYDKDF (reference sequence). With 0 bases clipped from V and 1 base from J, the junction kept 3 bases outside the gene matches. The CDR3 runs to 16 residues. The CDR3 nucleotides read TGTGCCACCAGCAGAGAGACAGGGCCGAGCAATCAGCCCCAGCATTTT. Amino acid sequence: CATSRETGPSNQPQHF. Full variable domain (missing parts from reference TRBV15 and TRBJ1-5): DAMVIQNPRYQVTQFGKPVTLSCSQTLNHNVMYWYQQKSSQAPKLLFHYYDKDFNNEADTPDNFQSRRPNTSFCFLDIRSPGLGDTAMYLCATSRETGPSNQPQHFGDGTRLSIL.

This clone was seen a handful of times. The gene calls are TRBV5-4 and TRBJ2-3; 11 positions agree with TRBD2. Unmatched junction bases numbered 5, after V lost 1 base and J lost 1 base. Germline V CDR1 and CDR2: SGHNT, YYREEE (reference sequence). This CDR3 comprises 17 residues. CDR3 loop: CASSLKETSGGTDTQYF. As DNA, the CDR3 is TGTGCCAGCAGCTTGAAGGAGACTAGCGGGGGCACAGATACGCAGTATTTT.

The chain uses TRBV18 and TRBJ2-7, with D perhaps TRBD2 (6 bases). The CDR3 contains 16 residues. Per germline, CDR1 KGHSH and CDR2 LQKENI. Deletions cut 1 base from V and 1 base from J, with 14 bases between. The CDR3 nucleotides are TGTGCCAGCTCACCACTGGGGTCTAGCGCGTCCTACGAGCAGTACTTC. Its protein product is CASSPLGSSASYEQYF. Looking up the rest from reference TRBV18 and TRBJ2-7 gives the full variable domain: NAGVMQNPRHLVRRRGQEARLRCSPMKGHSHVYWYRQLPEEGLKFMVYLQKENIIDESGMPKERFSAEFPKEGPSILRIQQVVRGDSAAYFCASSPLGSSASYEQYFGPGTRLTVT.

This clone was counted only a few times. The genes are TRBV5-6 and TRBJ1-2, with D possibly being TRBD1 (6 bases). The CDR3 is 16 residues long. Germline V lookup: CDR1 SGHDT, CDR2 YYEEEE. Between the trimmed V and J ends, which lost 4 bases and 5 bases, there was a span of 21 bases. The CDR3 sequence: CASSLPGRGQLYGYTF. The CDR3 DNA sequence: TGTGCCAGCAGCCTGCCGGGGAGGGGACAACTATATGGCTACACCTTC.